A selection of T cell receptor beta chains follows, all from one sample in a study of control samples from healthy donors and cancer patients. Method: immunoSEQ multiplex PCR; TCRdb's copy keeps in-frame clones and lacks some. Of under 200,000 clones detected, just under 95% appear once; the ten largest clones hold over 6.5%. The sample consisted of blood. The receptors come from a woman aged 40 to 55 in good health. Each CDR3 is given with its conserved first and last residue. D genes are given only for firm matches.

J gene: TRBJ1-1
D gene: NA
V gene: TRBV5-1
CDR3 protein: CASSLFTRVNTEAFF
CDR3 DNA: TGCGCCAGCAGCTTGTTTACCAGGGTGAACACTGAAGCTTTCTTT

J gene: TRBJ1-2
D gene: NA
V gene: TRBV25-1
CDR3 protein: CASSEVEVYYGYTF
CDR3 DNA: TGTGCCAGCAGTGAAGTGGAAGTTTACTATGGCTACACCTTC

J gene: TRBJ1-5
D gene: NA
V gene: TRBV4-3
CDR3 protein: CASSQEWIRGDQPQHF
CDR3 DNA: TGCGCCAGCAGCCAAGAATGGATCCGGGGCGATCAGCCCCAGCATTTT

J gene: TRBJ2-1
D gene: NA
V gene: TRBV4-3
CDR3 protein: CASSQDFRDYNEQFF
CDR3 DNA: TGCGCCAGCAGCCAAGACTTCCGGGACTACAATGAGCAGTTCTTC

J gene: TRBJ1-6
D gene: NA
V gene: TRBV27
CDR3 protein: CASSTRLHSPLHF
CDR3 DNA: TGTGCCAGCAGCACAAGGTTACATTCACCCCTCCACTTT

J gene: TRBJ1-1
D gene: NA
V gene: TRBV4-1
CDR3 protein: CASSQGVWGASGEAFF
CDR3 DNA: TGCGCCAGCAGCCAAGGGGTGTGGGGGGCGAGTGGTGAAGCTTTCTTT

J gene: TRBJ1-6
D gene: NA
V gene: TRBV3-1/TRBV3-2
CDR3 protein: CASSQDDLSYNSPLHF
CDR3 DNA: TGTGCCAGCAGCCAAGATGACCTCTCCTATAATTCACCCCTCCACTTT

J gene: TRBJ1-1
D gene: NA
V gene: TRBV10-2
CDR3 protein: CASSESRGGAFF
CDR3 DNA: TGCGCCAGCAGTGAGTCGCGGGGGGGGGCTTTCTTT

J gene: TRBJ2-3
D gene: TRBD1
V gene: TRBV5-1
CDR3 protein: CASSLGTGEGSVLTDTQYF
CDR3 DNA: TGCGCCAGCAGCCTAGGCACAGGGGAAGGTTCCGTCCTCACAGATACGCAGTATTTT

J gene: TRBJ1-1
D gene: NA
V gene: TRBV18
CDR3 protein: CASSPQAGQGTEAFF
CDR3 DNA: TGTGCCAGCTCACCACAGGCAGGGCAAGGCACTGAAGCTTTCTTT